There are a few counts of the clone carrying this TCR beta chain. This record belongs to a study of cytomegalovirus exposure and HLA in healthy donors. The PCR employed 60 Vbeta primers together with 13 Jbeta primers. TCRdb's copy holds only in-frame clones and misses some; the assay was immunoSEQ multiplex PCR. Seen here are around 100,000 clones, 76% observed once, and the top ten hold under 13%. V lost 4 bases to trimming and J lost 6 bases, with 14 bases between them. Germline V gives CDR1 SGHNT, CDR2 YYREEE (reference sequence). CDR3 length equals 13 residues. The sequence was obtained from a woman under 30 in good health and CMV-seropositive. This sequence joins TRBV5-4 and TRBJ2-7; unclear D gene. Material: PBMCs. The CDR3 loop reads CASSRLPLGEQYF. The DNA for the CDR3 is TGTGCCAGCAGCCGACTGCCCCTAGGCGAGCAGTACTTC.